Listed below are T cell receptor beta chains from one sample, sequenced in a study of OX40 agonist ivuxolimab in advanced cancers. Clones were sequenced by immunoSEQ multiplex PCR, and TCRdb holds only the in-frame ones, with some missing. The table records tens of thousands of clones, approximately 84% of them present only once. The sample consisted of CD4+ or CD8+ T cells sorted from blood, taken in a trial of the OX40 agonist ivuxolimab. The receptors here all came from an adult with an advanced solid tumor such as melanoma, head and neck, liver or kidney cancer. Each CDR3 is given with its conserved first and last residue. Each record gives: V gene, clone size, J gene, D gene, CDR3 DNA, CDR3 protein. D genes are given only for firm matches. Expanded clones are given a class, and other clones once, few, many or no size at all.

>TRBV9|-|TRBJ2-7|TRBD2
TGTGCCAGCAGTGCTAGCGGGGGTTCTGAGCAGTACTTC
CASSASGGSEQYF
>TRBV5-6|-|TRBJ1-3|-
TGTGCCAGCACCCCCGACCCACGCTCTGGAAACACCATATATTTT
CASTPDPRSGNTIYF
>TRBV6-5|-|TRBJ2-5|TRBD1
TGTGCCAGCAGCGGGGACAGGGGAAAAGAGACCCAGTACTTC
CASSGDRGKETQYF
>TRBV9|-|TRBJ1-2|TRBD1
TGTGCCAGCACGGGGGACAGGGACGGCTATGGCTACACCTTC
CASTGDRDGYGYTF
>TRBV30|-|TRBJ2-1|TRBD1
TGTGCCCGTACCCGGGACAGGGACTATGAGCAGTTCTTC
CARTRDRDYEQFF
>TRBV13|-|TRBJ2-4|TRBD1
TGTGCCAGCAGCTCCGCTGAGGGGGCGGCAAACATTCAGTACTTC
CASSSAEGAANIQYF
>TRBV4-1|-|TRBJ1-1|-
TGCGCCAGCAGCCAAGCCGGGACAAGGGTCAGTGAAGCTTTCTTT
CASSQAGTRVSEAFF
>TRBV18|-|TRBJ1-1|-
TGTGCCAGCTCACCTTCCTCAGGGACTGAAGCTTTCTTT
CASSPSSGTEAFF
>TRBV5-6|-|TRBJ1-2|-
TGTGCCAGCAGCTTGGGGGCCAGGATTTTGAACTATGGCTACACCTTC
CASSLGARILNYGYTF
>TRBV4-3|-|TRBJ1-1|-
TGCGCCAGCAGCGTAAGCCAATTACACTCGAACACTGAAGCTTTCTTT
CASSVSQLHSNTEAFF
>TRBV28|-|TRBJ1-2|-
TGTGCCAGCAGTCCCCGGTTAATGCTCTATGGCTACACCTTC
CASSPRLMLYGYTF
>TRBV4-3|-|TRBJ2-5|TRBD2
TGCGCCAGCAGCCAAGGGGAGAATAGCGGGACCCCAACCCAGTACTTC
CASSQGENSGTPTQYF
>TRBV27|-|TRBJ1-5|TRBD1
TGTGCCAGTGTGGGACAGGGACTGAATCAGCCCCAGCATTTT
CASVGQGLNQPQHF
>TRBV19|many|TRBJ2-1|-
TGTGCCAGTAGTATTATGGGGGAACACTACAATGAGCAGTTCTTC
CASSIMGEHYNEQFF
>TRBV7-3|once|TRBJ2-3|-
TGTGCCAGCAGCTTATGGGTGGGGACAGATACGCAGTATTTT
CASSLWVGTDTQYF
>TRBV14|-|TRBJ2-7|TRBD1
TGTGCCAGCAGCCCTAGGACAGGGGGCTACGAGCAGTACTTC
CASSPRTGGYEQYF
>TRBV14|-|TRBJ2-7|-
TGTGCCAGCAGCCCCGCCTACGGCAGGGCTGGCGAGCAGTACTTC
CASSPAYGRAGEQYF
>TRBV5-1|once|TRBJ2-5|-
TGCGCCAGCAGCTTGTTTTGGGGTTCGGGAGAGACCCAGTACTTC
CASSLFWGSGETQYF
>TRBV6-4|-|TRBJ2-1|-
TGTGCCAGCAGTGACTTCCGGGGGAATGAGCAGTTCTTC
CASSDFRGNEQFF
>TRBV9|-|TRBJ2-3|TRBD2
TGTGCCAGCAGCATGAGCGGGGGGGCGAACACAGATACGCAGTATTTT
CASSMSGGANTDTQYF
>TRBV21-1|-|TRBJ2-2|-
TGTGCCAGCAGCAAGATGGGACAGGGGGCGAACACCGGGGAGCTGTTTTTT
CASSKMGQGANTGELFF
>TRBV5-1|-|TRBJ2-4|-
TGCGCCAGCAGCTTAACGGGGGCCCAAAACATTCAGTACTTC
CASSLTGAQNIQYF
>TRBV4-1|-|TRBJ2-3|-
TGCGCCAGCAGCCAATTAGAGGGATCCGCAGATACGCAGTATTTT
CASSQLEGSADTQYF
>TRBV14|-|TRBJ1-2|-
TGTGCCAGCAGCGTCTCGGGAACGAACTATGGCTACACCTTC
CASSVSGTNYGYTF
>TRBV7-2|once|TRBJ2-7|TRBD1
TGTGCCAGCAGCTCCGGGGGGACAGGGGGCGCGTACGAGCAGTACTTC
CASSSGGTGGAYEQYF
>TRBV7-9|-|TRBJ2-7|-
TGTGCCAGCAGCTTAGTGGTAGTAGTGGAGGGGGCGCTGAACGAGCAGTACTTC
CASSLVVVVEGALNEQYF
>TRBV6-6|-|TRBJ1-1|-
TGTGCCAGCAGTTATCCCCCAAGTGAAGCTTTCTTT
CASSYPPSEAFF
>TRBV9|-|TRBJ1-6|-
TGTGCCAGCAGCGTAGCCAGGCTGGGTTCACCCCTCCACTTT
CASSVARLGSPLHF
>TRBV27|-|TRBJ2-5|TRBD1
TGTGCCAGCAGTTTAGGGGGACAGGGGGGACGAGAGACCCAGTACTTC
CASSLGGQGGRETQYF
>TRBV29-1|-|TRBJ1-2|-
TGCAGCGTTGATATAGACTATGGCTACACCTTC
CSVDIDYGYTF
>TRBV6-1|-|TRBJ1-1|-
TGTGCCAGCACCCCGGCAGGGGTCCCGGACACTGAAGCTTTCTTT
CASTPAGVPDTEAFF
>TRBV9|-|TRBJ1-5|-
TGTGCCAGCAGCCCCGGTTATAGCAATCAGCCCCAGCATTTT
CASSPGYSNQPQHF
>TRBV11-3|-|TRBJ2-1|-
TGTGCCAGCAGCCCCGAGGGGATCGAGGAGCAGTTCTTC
CASSPEGIEEQFF
>TRBV5-1|-|TRBJ2-7|-
TGCGCCAGCAGCTTGGCCTCAGGCCGAGTGCGGGAGCAGTACTTC
CASSLASGRVREQYF
>TRBV6-5|-|TRBJ1-5|-
TGTGCCAGCAGTTACGTCCAATATCAGCCCCAGCATTTT
CASSYVQYQPQHF
>TRBV9|-|TRBJ2-1|-
TGTGCCAGCAGCGCTAACAATGAGCAGTTCTTC
CASSANNEQFF
>TRBV6-5|-|TRBJ1-1|TRBD1
TGTGCCAGCCACCGGGACAGAGAAGCTTTCTTT
CASHRDREAFF
>TRBV5-1|once|TRBJ1-2|-
TGCGCCAGCAGCCACACGGGGTTCGGCTACACCTTC
CASSHTGFGYTF
>TRBV6-5|-|TRBJ2-1|-
TGTGCCAGCAGTTACTCAGTAGGGGATAAGTTCTATGAGCAGTTCTTC
CASSYSVGDKFYEQFF
>TRBV9|-|TRBJ1-2|-
TGTGCCAGCAGCGTAGCTAAGATTTCGGCCTATGGCTACACCTTC
CASSVAKISAYGYTF
>TRBV19|-|TRBJ1-3|-
TGTGCCAGTAGTATGGTCGGAAACACCATATATTTT
CASSMVGNTIYF
>TRBV18|-|TRBJ1-4|-
TGTGCCAGCTCATCAGAAGGTTTAAATGAAAAACTGTTTTTT
CASSSEGLNEKLFF